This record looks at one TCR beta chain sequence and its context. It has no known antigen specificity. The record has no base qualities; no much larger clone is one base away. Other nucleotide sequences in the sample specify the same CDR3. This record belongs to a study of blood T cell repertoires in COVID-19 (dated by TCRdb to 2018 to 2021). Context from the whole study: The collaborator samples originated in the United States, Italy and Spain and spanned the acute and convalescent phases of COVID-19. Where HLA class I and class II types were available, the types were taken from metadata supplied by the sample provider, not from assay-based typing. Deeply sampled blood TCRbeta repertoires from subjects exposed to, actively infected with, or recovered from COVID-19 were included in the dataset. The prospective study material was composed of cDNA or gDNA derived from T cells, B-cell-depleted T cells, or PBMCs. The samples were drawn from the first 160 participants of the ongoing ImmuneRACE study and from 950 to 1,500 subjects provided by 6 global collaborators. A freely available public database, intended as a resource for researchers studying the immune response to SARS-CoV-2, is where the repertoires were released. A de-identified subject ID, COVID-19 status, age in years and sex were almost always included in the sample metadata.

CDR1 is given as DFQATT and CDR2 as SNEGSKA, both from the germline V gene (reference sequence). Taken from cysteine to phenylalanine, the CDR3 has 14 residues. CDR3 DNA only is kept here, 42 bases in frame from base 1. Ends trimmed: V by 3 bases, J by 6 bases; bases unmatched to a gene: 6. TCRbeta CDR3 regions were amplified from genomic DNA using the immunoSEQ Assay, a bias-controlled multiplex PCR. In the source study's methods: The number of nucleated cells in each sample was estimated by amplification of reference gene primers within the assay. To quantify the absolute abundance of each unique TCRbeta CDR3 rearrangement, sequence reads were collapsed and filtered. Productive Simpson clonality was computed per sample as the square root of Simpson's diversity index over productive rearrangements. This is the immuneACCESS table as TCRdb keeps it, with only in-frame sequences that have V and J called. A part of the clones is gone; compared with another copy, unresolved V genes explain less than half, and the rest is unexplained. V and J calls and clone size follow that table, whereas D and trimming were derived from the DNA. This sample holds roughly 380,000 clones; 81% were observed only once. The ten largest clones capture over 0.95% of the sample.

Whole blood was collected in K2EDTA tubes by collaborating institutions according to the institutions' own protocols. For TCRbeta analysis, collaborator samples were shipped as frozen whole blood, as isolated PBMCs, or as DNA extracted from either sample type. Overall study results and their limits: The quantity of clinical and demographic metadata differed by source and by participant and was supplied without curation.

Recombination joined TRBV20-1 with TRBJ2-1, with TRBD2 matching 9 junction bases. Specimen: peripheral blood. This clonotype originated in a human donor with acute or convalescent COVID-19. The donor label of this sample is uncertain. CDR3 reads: CSASGLAGSNEQFF. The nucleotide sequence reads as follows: TGCAGTGCTAGTGGGCTAGCGGGAAGCAATGAGCAGTTCTTC.